This paragraph reports one TCR beta chain. Its target is not known. Naive CD8 isolation took CD45RO-negative cells positively selected for CCR7 and excluded terminally differentiated effector memory CD45RA+ cells. The sample originates from a study of shared clonotypes between healthy human individuals. Overall study results and limits: As a rule, naive subsets had a larger estimated richness than memory subsets. The authors expected sequencing depth to affect clonotype sharing among donors. It was the non-shared clonotypes that had lower generation probabilities than clonotypes shared by all four donors.

With 4 bases removed from V and 2 bases from J, the gap between germline ends came to 16 bases. CDR1 SGHNT and CDR2 YYREEE come from the germline V gene (reference sequence). The CDR3 runs 15 residues. TCRdb's copy holds only in-frame clones and misses some; the assay was immunoSEQ multiplex PCR. Of some 2,100,000 clones listed, 85% to 95% were seen once; the top ten hold 1.5% to 2%. Material for sequencing was naive CD8+ T cells from PBMCs. The sequence derives from a man aged 18 to 30 in good health. Some clones in this sample may be carry-over from other donors' samples. The chain is built from TRBV5-4 and TRBJ2-7; D might be TRBD1 (6 bases). In DNA, the CDR3 is TGTGCCAGCAGCCCCATCGGAGGACAGACCTACGAGCAGTACTTC. Encoded protein: CASSPIGGQTYEQYF.